The rows below give T cell receptor beta chains drawn from one sample of a study of cytomegalovirus exposure and HLA in healthy donors. The data were produced by immunoSEQ multiplex PCR, yet TCRdb's version contains in-frame clones alone and is incomplete. The table records about 69,000 clones, around 76% of them present only once. The source material was PBMCs. Every receptor here comes from a man between 18 and 35 years old in good health and CMV-seronegative. The CDR3 runs from the conserved cysteine through the conserved F or W. D genes are given only for firm matches. Some rows mark clone size as missing; the rest say once, few, many or name a class of expanded clone.

size: few
D: NA
J: TRBJ2-1
V: TRBV18
DNA: TGTGCCAGCTCACCACCGGGGGGATCCGAGCAGTTCTTC
CDR3: CASSPPGGSEQFF

size: NA
D: TRBD1
J: TRBJ1-5
V: TRBV28
DNA: TGTGCCAGCAGTTCCGCGACAGGGGATAGCAATCAGCCCCAGCATTTT
CDR3: CASSSATGDSNQPQHF

size: NA
D: NA
J: TRBJ2-6
V: TRBV25-1
DNA: TGTGCCAGCAGTCCTAGAACCCCTGGGGCCAACGTCCTGACTTTC
CDR3: CASSPRTPGANVLTF

size: NA
D: TRBD1
J: TRBJ1-1
V: TRBV5-8
DNA: TGTGCCAGCGGCTCTATAGACAGGGCGAACACTGAAGCTTTCTTT
CDR3: CASGSIDRANTEAFF

size: NA
D: TRBD1
J: TRBJ1-1
V: TRBV4-2
DNA: TGTGCCAGCAGCGCACGGACAGGGCCGAAGAACACTGAAGCTTTCTTT
CDR3: CASSARTGPKNTEAFF

size: NA
D: TRBD1
J: TRBJ2-6
V: TRBV5-1
DNA: TGCGCCAGCAGCTTAACAGGGGCTGGGGCCAACGTCCTGACTTTC
CDR3: CASSLTGAGANVLTF

size: NA
D: TRBD1
J: TRBJ1-1
V: TRBV13
DNA: TGTGCCAGCAGACGAGGACAGGGTTTGGCTGAAGCTTTCTTT
CDR3: CASRRGQGLAEAFF

size: NA
D: TRBD1
J: TRBJ1-1
V: TRBV9
DNA: TGTGCCAGCAGCGTAGCACCCAGGGGGAAGAACACTGAAGCTTTCTTT
CDR3: CASSVAPRGKNTEAFF

size: NA
D: NA
J: TRBJ1-1
V: TRBV10-3
DNA: TGTGCCATCAGTGAGGCGGGGGTGGATGAAGCTTTCTTT
CDR3: CAISEAGVDEAFF

size: NA
D: NA
J: TRBJ2-7
V: TRBV4-1
DNA: TGCGCCAGCAGCCAAGTAGGGGATACCTACGAGCAGTACTTC
CDR3: CASSQVGDTYEQYF

size: NA
D: TRBD2
J: TRBJ2-3
V: TRBV6-4
DNA: TGTGCCAGCAGCGTTAGCGGGGGGGCAGCAGATACGCAGTATTTT
CDR3: CASSVSGGAADTQYF

size: NA
D: TRBD1
J: TRBJ2-6
V: TRBV27
DNA: TGTGCCAGCAGTCCCCTGAGGACAGGGCTCGGGGCCAACGTCCTGACTTTC
CDR3: CASSPLRTGLGANVLTF

size: NA
D: NA
J: TRBJ2-6
V: TRBV4-1
DNA: TGCGCCAGCAGCCAAGCCCTGACAGAGGGGGCCAACGTCCTGACTTTC
CDR3: CASSQALTEGANVLTF

size: NA
D: NA
J: TRBJ2-5
V: TRBV6-1
DNA: TGTGCCAGCAGTGAAGGGACACCGTACCAAGAGACCCAGTACTTC
CDR3: CASSEGTPYQETQYF

size: NA
D: NA
J: TRBJ2-1
V: TRBV6-5
DNA: TGTGCCAGCAGCTCACGTGGGGGGGGGCCCCTTGAGCAGTTCTTC
CDR3: CASSSRGGGPLEQFF

size: NA
D: NA
J: TRBJ2-2
V: TRBV4-3
DNA: TGCGCCAGCAGCCAAGATAGCGCGGCCGGGGAGCTGTTTTTT
CDR3: CASSQDSAAGELFF

size: NA
D: NA
J: TRBJ2-7
V: TRBV5-1
DNA: TGCGCCAGCAGCATCGACAGGCCTTCCTACGAGCAGTACTTC
CDR3: CASSIDRPSYEQYF

size: NA
D: NA
J: TRBJ2-1
V: TRBV5-1
DNA: TGCGCCAGCAGCGCCGGGGAGAGTGCCTACAATGAGCAGTTCTTC
CDR3: CASSAGESAYNEQFF

size: NA
D: NA
J: TRBJ1-4
V: TRBV5-4
DNA: TGTGCCAGCAGCTCCTTTTCAGGGGAAAAACTGTTTTTT
CDR3: CASSSFSGEKLFF

size: NA
D: NA
J: TRBJ2-1
V: TRBV6-1
DNA: TGTGCCAGCAGGGTGGAGCGGGCCGGGGGTGAGCAGTTCTTC
CDR3: CASRVERAGGEQFF

size: NA
D: NA
J: TRBJ1-4
V: TRBV28
DNA: TGTGCCAGCAATGGCAGGGTGGAGGGTGAAAAACTGTTTTTT
CDR3: CASNGRVEGEKLFF

size: NA
D: TRBD2
J: TRBJ2-3
V: TRBV6-1
DNA: TGTGCCAGCAGTGAGTGGCGGGGGGGCACAGATACGCAGTATTTT
CDR3: CASSEWRGGTDTQYF

size: NA
D: TRBD1
J: TRBJ2-5
V: TRBV5-1
DNA: TGCGCCAGCGCCTCCGGGACAGGGGATCGAGAGACCCAGTACTTC
CDR3: CASASGTGDRETQYF

size: NA
D: NA
J: TRBJ1-5
V: TRBV5-1
DNA: TGCGCCAGCAGCTTGTGGGGGCAGACCGGCAGTCTCCAGCATTTT
CDR3: CASSLWGQTGSLQHF

size: few
D: NA
J: TRBJ1-2
V: TRBV2
DNA: TGTGCCAGCCAACCGGACTCAGTCGATGGCTACACCTTC
CDR3: CASQPDSVDGYTF

size: NA
D: NA
J: TRBJ2-3
V: TRBV6-6
DNA: TGTGCCAGCACCCCGCGGGGAAGCACAGATACGCAGTATTTT
CDR3: CASTPRGSTDTQYF

size: NA
D: TRBD1
J: TRBJ1-4
V: TRBV19
DNA: TGTGCCAGTAGTATCAGGGGGAGGACTAATGAAAAACTGTTTTTT
CDR3: CASSIRGRTNEKLFF

size: few
D: NA
J: TRBJ1-6
V: TRBV4-2
DNA: TGTGCCAGCAGTTCCGACAGGCTTAATTCACCCCTCCACTTT
CDR3: CASSSDRLNSPLHF

size: NA
D: NA
J: TRBJ1-3
V: TRBV2
DNA: TGTGCCAGCAGTGACAGGGGTAGAACTGGAAACACCATATATTTT
CDR3: CASSDRGRTGNTIYF

size: NA
D: NA
J: TRBJ1-4
V: TRBV5-1
DNA: TGCGCCAGCAGCGCCGGGGAGCATACAACTAATGAAAAACTGTTTTTT
CDR3: CASSAGEHTTNEKLFF

size: few
D: NA
J: TRBJ2-6
V: TRBV30
DNA: TGTGCCTGGAGTGAGGTAGGAGTGGTCCCCTCTGGGGCCAACGTCCTGACTTTC
CDR3: CAWSEVGVVPSGANVLTF

size: NA
D: NA
J: TRBJ2-1
V: TRBV5-1
DNA: TGCGCCAGCAGCTTGGCGTTCGGGGAAGTCCCCTACAATGAGCAGTTCTTC
CDR3: CASSLAFGEVPYNEQFF

size: once
D: TRBD1
J: TRBJ1-4
V: TRBV4-2
DNA: TGTGCCAGCAGCCGTGGGACAGTGTTAACTAATGAAAAACTGTTTTTT
CDR3: CASSRGTVLTNEKLFF

size: NA
D: TRBD1
J: TRBJ1-2
V: TRBV27
DNA: TGTGCCGTACGACAGGGCTATGGCTACACCTTC
CDR3: CAVRQGYGYTF

size: NA
D: TRBD1
J: TRBJ2-1
V: TRBV13
DNA: TGTGCCAGCAGCTCATTTACAGGGGCAGGGAATGAGCAGTTCTTC
CDR3: CASSSFTGAGNEQFF

size: NA
D: NA
J: TRBJ2-2
V: TRBV5-6
DNA: TGTGCCAGCAGCTTGGCGGGGAGTTTCAACACCGGGGAGCTGTTTTTT
CDR3: CASSLAGSFNTGELFF